This T cell receptor (beta chain) was obtained from a study of blood T cell repertoires in COVID-19. Study-level background: Acute-phase and convalescent COVID-19 samples originated in the United States, Italy and Spain.

Original methodology: Amplification of reference gene primers was used by the study to estimate nucleated cell counts. Generated by immunoSEQ multiplex PCR, the TCRdb table keeps only in-frame clones and is missing some. The V and J calls and clone size come from that table; D and trimming were worked out from the DNA. The sample lists about 270,000 clones, 83% occurring once. This CDR3 has 17 residues. With 5 bases clipped from V and 4 bases from J, the junction kept 13 bases outside the gene matches. Germline assignment: CDR1 MDHEN and CDR2 SYDVKM. The V gene is TRBV28, the J gene TRBJ2-7; 11 bases match TRBD2. The sequencing input was peripheral blood. This sequence originates from a woman in her forties or fifties who had recovered from COVID-19. CDR3 nucleotide sequence: TGTGCCAGCAGTCGTGAGCTTGGGGCTAGCGGGAGGTACGAGCAGTACTTC. Protein product: CASSRELGASGRYEQYF.